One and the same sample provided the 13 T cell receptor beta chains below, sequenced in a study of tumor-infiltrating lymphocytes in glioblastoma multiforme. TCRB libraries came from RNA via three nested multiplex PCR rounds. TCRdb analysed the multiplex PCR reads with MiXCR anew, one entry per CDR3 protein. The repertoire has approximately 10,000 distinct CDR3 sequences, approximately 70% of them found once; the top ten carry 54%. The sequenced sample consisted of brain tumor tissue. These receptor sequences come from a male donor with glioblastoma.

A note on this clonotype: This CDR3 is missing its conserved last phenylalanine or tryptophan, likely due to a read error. For the CDR3, the DNA is TGCAGTGCTCTCACTAGCGGGAGGGCTCGGGGTACGCAGTATTTA. This gives the protein CSALTSGRARGTQYL. The chain employs TRBV20-1 and TRBJ2-3; 13 bases align to TRBD2. This CDR3 region has 15 residues. CDR1 is DFQATT, CDR2 SNEGSKA, per germline (reference sequence). With 5 bases clipped from V and 8 bases from J, the junction kept 10 bases outside the gene matches.

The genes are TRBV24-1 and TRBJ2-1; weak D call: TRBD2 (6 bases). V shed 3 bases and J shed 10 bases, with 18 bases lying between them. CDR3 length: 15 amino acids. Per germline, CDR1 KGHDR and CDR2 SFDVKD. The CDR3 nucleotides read TGTGCCACCAGTGATCTGGAGGGACTCTCACAAGAGCAGTTCTTC. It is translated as CATSDLEGLSQEQFF.

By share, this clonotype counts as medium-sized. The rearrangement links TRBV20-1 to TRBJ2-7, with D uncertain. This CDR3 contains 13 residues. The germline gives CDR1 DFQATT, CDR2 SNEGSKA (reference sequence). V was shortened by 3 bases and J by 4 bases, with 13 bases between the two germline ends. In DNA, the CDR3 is TGCAGTGCTAGCCACCCGCAAAAATACGAGCAGTACTTC. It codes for CSASHPQKYEQYF.

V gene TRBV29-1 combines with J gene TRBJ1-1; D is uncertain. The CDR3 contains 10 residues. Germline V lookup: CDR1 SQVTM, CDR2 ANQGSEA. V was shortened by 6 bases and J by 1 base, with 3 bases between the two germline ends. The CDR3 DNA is TGCAGCGTCGCGAACACTGAAGCTTTCTTT. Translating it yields CSVANTEAFF.

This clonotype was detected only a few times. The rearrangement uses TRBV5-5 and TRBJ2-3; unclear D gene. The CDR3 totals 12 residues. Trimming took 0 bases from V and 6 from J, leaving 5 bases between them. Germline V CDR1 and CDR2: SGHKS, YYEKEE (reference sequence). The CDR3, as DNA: TGTGCCAGCAGCTTGGAAAGGGATACGCAGTATTTT. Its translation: CASSLERDTQYF.

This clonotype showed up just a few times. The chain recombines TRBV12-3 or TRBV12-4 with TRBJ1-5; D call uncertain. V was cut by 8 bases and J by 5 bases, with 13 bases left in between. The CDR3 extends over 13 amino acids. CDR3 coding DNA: TGTGCCAGCTCAATAGGACGGGATCAGCCCCAGCATTTT. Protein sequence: CASSIGRDQPQHF.

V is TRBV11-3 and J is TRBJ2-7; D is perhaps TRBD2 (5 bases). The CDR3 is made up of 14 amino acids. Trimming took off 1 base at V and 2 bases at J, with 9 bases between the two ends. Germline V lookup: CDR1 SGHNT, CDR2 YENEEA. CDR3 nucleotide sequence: TGTGCCAGCAGCTTAGTAGCGTCCACCTACGAGCAGTACTTC. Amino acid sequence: CASSLVASTYEQYF.

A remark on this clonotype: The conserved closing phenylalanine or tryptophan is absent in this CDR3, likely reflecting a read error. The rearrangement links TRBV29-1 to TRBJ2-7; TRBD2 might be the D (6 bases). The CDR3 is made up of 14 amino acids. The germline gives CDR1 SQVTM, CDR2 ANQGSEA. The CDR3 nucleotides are TGCAGCGTTGAAAGCCGGGGAGGCACCTACAAGCAGTACCTC. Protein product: CSVESRGGTYKQYL.

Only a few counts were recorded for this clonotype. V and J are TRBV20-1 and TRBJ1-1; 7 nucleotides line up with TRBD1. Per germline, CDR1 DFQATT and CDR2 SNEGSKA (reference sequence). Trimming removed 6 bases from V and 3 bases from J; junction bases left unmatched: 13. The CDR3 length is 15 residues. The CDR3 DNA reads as TGCAGTGCCCCCCGGGCGGGGGACAGAGACACTGAAGCTTTCTTT. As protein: CSAPRAGDRDTEAFF.

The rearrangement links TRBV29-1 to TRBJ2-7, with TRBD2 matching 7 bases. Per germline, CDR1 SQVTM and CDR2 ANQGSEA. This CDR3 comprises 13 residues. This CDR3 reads CNVQTSDPYEQYF. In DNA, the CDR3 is TGCAATGTCCAAACTAGCGACCCCTACGAGCAGTACTTC.

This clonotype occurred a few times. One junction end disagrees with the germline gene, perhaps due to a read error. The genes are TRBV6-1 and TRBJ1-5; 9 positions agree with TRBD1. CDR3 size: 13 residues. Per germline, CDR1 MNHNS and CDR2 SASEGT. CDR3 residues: CASNWDRDHPQHF. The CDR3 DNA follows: TGTGCCAGCAACTGGGACAGGGATCATCCCCAGCATTTT.

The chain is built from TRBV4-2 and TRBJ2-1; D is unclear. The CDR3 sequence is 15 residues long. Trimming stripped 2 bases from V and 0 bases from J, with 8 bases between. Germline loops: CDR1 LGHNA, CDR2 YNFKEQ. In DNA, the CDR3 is TGTGCCAGCAGCCAAAGCGTCGACTCCTACAATGAGCAGTTCTTC. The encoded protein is CASSQSVDSYNEQFF.

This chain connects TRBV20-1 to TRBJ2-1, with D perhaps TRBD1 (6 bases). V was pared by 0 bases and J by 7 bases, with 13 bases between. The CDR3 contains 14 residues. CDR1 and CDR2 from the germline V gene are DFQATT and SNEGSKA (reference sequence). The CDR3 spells CSARDGGCLNEQFF. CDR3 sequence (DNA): TGCAGTGCTAGAGATGGGGGCTGCCTGAATGAGCAGTTCTTC.